The text below deals with one T cell receptor (beta chain). The data were obtained in a study of T cell changes during pregnancy in multiple sclerosis. Clones were sequenced by immunoSEQ multiplex PCR, and TCRdb holds only the in-frame ones, with some missing. Counted here are 75,000 to 100,000 clones, 85% to 95% occurring once; the ten biggest clones make up more than 2%. The V gene's germline CDR1 is GTSNPN and CDR2 SVGIG (reference sequence). With 8 bases clipped from V and 7 bases from J, the junction kept 9 bases outside the gene matches. The CDR3 spans 12 residues. Sample: peripheral blood, taken after pregnancy. The chain links TRBV30 to TRBJ1-2, with TRBD1 identical over 8 bases. The receptor comes from a female donor with multiple sclerosis, enrolled in a pregnancy study. CDR3: CAIHQGALGYTF. DNA of the CDR3: TGTGCCATCCATCAGGGGGCGCTTGGCTACACCTTC.